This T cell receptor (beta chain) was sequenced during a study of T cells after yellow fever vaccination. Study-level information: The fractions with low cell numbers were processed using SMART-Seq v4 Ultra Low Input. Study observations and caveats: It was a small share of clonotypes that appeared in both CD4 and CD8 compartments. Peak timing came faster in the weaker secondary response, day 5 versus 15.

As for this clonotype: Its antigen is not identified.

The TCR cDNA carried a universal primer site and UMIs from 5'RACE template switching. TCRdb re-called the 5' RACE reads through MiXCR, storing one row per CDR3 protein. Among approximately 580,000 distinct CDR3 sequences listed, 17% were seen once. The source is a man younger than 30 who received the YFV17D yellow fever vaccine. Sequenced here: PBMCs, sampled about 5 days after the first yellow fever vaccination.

CDR3 sequence: CASSPLGQTYEQYF. The CDR3 DNA reads TGTGCCAGCAGCCCCCTGGGACAGACCTACGAGCAGTACTTC. The V call is TRBV14, the J call TRBJ2-7; TRBD1 agrees at 7 bases. The J segment lost 2 bases and the V segment lost 4 bases, leaving 5 bases of the junction unmatched. The CDR3 has 14 amino acids. The germline gives CDR1 SGHDN, CDR2 FVKESK.